This T cell receptor (beta chain) was recovered during a study of T cells in Graves' hyperthyroidism and ophthalmopathy. Study-level background: Before treatment of any kind, peripheral blood was taken at initial diagnosis.

Whole-study results and caveats: Most expanded thyroid clonotypes above 0.001 recurred in blood.

The CDR3 length is 14 residues. V shed 2 bases and J shed 6 bases, with 11 bases lying between them. Germline assignment: CDR1 MDHEN and CDR2 SYDVKM. This clonotype was picked up many times. Its antigen remains unknown. The study left out patients who had uncontrolled infection, other autoimmune disease, pregnancy or lactation. Using RNA transcripts as the source, TCR beta CDR3 regions were amplified. An initial round of RT-PCR targeting the TCR CDR3 relied on the HTBI primer set. TCRdb redid the calling of the multiplex PCR reads with MiXCR, one entry per CDR3 protein. The sample records 200,000 to 250,000 distinct CDR3 sequences, 16% being singletons.

The receptor comes from a woman aged 18-29 years with Graves' ophthalmopathy. The genes are TRBV28 and TRBJ1-5; D uncertain. Specimen: blood. CDR3 in DNA: TGTGCCAGCAGTTTACGAGTGGGGAGTCAGCCCCAGCATTTT. Amino acids: CASSLRVGSQPQHF.